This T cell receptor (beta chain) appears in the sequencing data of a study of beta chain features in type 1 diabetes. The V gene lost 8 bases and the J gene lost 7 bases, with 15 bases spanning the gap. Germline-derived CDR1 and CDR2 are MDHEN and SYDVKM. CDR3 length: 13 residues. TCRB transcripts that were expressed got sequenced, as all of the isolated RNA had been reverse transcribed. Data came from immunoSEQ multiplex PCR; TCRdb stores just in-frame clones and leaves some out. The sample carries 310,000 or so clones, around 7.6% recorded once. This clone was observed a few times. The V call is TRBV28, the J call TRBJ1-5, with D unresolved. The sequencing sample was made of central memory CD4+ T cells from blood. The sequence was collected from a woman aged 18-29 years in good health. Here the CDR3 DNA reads TGTGCCAGCTTAGGGCAAGTCAGCCAGCCCCAGCATTTT. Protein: CASLGQVSQPQHF.